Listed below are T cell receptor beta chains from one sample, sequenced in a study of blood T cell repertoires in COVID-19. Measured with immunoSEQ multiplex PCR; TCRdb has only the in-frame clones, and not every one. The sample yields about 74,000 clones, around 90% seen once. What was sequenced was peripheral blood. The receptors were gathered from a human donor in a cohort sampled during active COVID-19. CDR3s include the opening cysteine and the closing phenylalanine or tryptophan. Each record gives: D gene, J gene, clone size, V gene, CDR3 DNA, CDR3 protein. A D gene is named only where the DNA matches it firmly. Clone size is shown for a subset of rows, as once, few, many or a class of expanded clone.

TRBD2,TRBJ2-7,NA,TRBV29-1,TGCAGCGTTGAAGATCGGTCAGGGACTAGGTCGACCTACGAGCAGTACTTC,CSVEDRSGTRSTYEQYF
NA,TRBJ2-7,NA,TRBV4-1,TGCGCCAGCAGCCAAGCACAGAGCTCCTACGAGCAGTACTTC,CASSQAQSSYEQYF
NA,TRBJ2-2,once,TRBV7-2,TGTGCCAGCACCTTCGGGGGGCGGAGCGGGGAGCTGTTTTTT,CASTFGGRSGELFF
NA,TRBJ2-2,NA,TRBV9,TGTGCCAGCAGCGGCCAACAGGGATCGAACACCGGGGAGCTGTTTTTT,CASSGQQGSNTGELFF
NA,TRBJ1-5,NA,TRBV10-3,TGTGCCATCAGTGAATCGGGGGGCGGGCAGCCCCAGCATTTT,CAISESGGGQPQHF
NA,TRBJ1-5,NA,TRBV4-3,TGCGCCAGCAGCCAGGGGGCAGGGTCGGATCAGCCCCAGCATTTT,CASSQGAGSDQPQHF
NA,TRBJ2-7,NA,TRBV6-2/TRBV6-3,TGTGCCAGCAGTAACCTTCTGGGGGGTTGGCTAGCCTACGAGCAGTACTTC,CASSNLLGGWLAYEQYF
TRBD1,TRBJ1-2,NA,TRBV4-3,TGCGCCAGCAGCCAAGTTGACAGGGTCTATGGCTACACCTTC,CASSQVDRVYGYTF
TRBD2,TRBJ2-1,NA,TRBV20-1,TGCAGTGCGTTTAGCGGGAGGAGCTTCTTC,CSAFSGRSFF
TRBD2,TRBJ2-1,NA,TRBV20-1,TGCAGTGCCGGGACTAGCAATGAGCAGTTCTTC,CSAGTSNEQFF
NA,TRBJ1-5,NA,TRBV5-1,TGCGCCAGCAGCTTGGACAGTAGGAGCAATCAGCCCCAGCATTTT,CASSLDSRSNQPQHF
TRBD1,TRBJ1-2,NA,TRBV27,TGTGCCAGCAGTTCGACAGGGGCTGGCTACACCTTC,CASSSTGAGYTF
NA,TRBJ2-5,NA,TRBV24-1,TGTGCCACCAGTGACCCTACGCCGGGAGCCCAAGAGACCCAGTACTTC,CATSDPTPGAQETQYF
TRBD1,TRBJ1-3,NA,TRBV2,TGTGCCAGCACCGGGACAGGGGGCCGCGGAAACACCATATATTTT,CASTGTGGRGNTIYF
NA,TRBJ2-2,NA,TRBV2,TGTGCCAGCATCGGGGAACTAGTCTCCACCGGGGAGCTGTTTTTT,CASIGELVSTGELFF
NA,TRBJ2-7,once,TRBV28,TGTGCCAGCAGCCTTTGGCGGACTACGCACTACGAGCAGTACTTC,CASSLWRTTHYEQYF
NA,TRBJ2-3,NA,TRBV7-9,TGTGCCAGCACCGAAAGTTTAGCGCCGGATACGCAGTATTTT,CASTESLAPDTQYF
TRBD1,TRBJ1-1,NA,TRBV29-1,TGCAGCGTTGTCCGTGGCGGGACAGCAGTTTCTTTCTTT,CSVVRGGTAVSFF
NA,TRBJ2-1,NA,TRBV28,TGTGCCACTGGCTTGGGGCACTCCTACAATGAGCAGTTCTTC,CATGLGHSYNEQFF
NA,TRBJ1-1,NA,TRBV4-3,TGCGCCAGCAGCCAATACCACCCCGGCGGGGAGGACTACGAAGCTTTCTTT,CASSQYHPGGEDYEAFF
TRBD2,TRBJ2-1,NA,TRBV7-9,TGTGCCAGCAGCTGGAGCGGGAGTATAGTTGAGCAGTTCTTC,CASSWSGSIVEQFF
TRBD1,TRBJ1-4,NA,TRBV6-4,TGTGCCAGCAGTGACTCGGACAGGAGAGCAGCAACTAATGAAAAACTGTTTTTT,CASSDSDRRAATNEKLFF
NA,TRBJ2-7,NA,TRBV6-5,TGTGCCAGCAGTTACTCGCGGTCCTACGAGCAGTACTTC,CASSYSRSYEQYF
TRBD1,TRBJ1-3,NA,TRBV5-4,TGTGCCAGCAGCTTGGAACTTTCAGGGGGCCCTGGAAACACCATATATTTT,CASSLELSGGPGNTIYF
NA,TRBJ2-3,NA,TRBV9,TGTGCCAGCAGCGTAGACCCAGACACAGATACGCAGTATTTT,CASSVDPDTDTQYF
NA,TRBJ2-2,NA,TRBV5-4,TGTGCCAGCACCGAGGGACTTGGGGCCCGGGAGCTGTTTTTT,CASTEGLGARELFF
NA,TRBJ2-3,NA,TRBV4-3,TGCGCCAGCAGCCAAGATCCCGGGGGGCCAGTAGATACGCAGTATTTT,CASSQDPGGPVDTQYF
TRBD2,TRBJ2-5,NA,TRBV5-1,TGCGCCAGCAGCTTCAGCGGGAAAAACTTGGAGACCCAGTACTTC,CASSFSGKNLETQYF
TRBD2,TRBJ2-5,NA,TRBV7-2,TGTGCCAGCAGCCCGACCGGGGGGGCTGTTAGAAAAGAGACCCAGTACTTC,CASSPTGGAVRKETQYF
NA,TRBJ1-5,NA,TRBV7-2,TGTGCCAGCAGCCTAAAAGGAGGATTTAATCAGCCCCAGCATTTT,CASSLKGGFNQPQHF
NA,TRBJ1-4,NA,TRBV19,TGTGCCAGTAGTGAGGGACAAGCGAGTTCGGAAAAACTGTTTTTT,CASSEGQASSEKLFF
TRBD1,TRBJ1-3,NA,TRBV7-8,TGTGCCAGCAGTTTTACAGGGGACACCATATATTTT,CASSFTGDTIYF
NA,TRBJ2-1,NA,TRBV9,TGTGCCAGCAGCGTAGGTCAGGGTTCCTACAATGAGCAGTTCTTC,CASSVGQGSYNEQFF
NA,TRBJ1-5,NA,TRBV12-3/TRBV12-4,TGTGCCAGCAGTTTTCAGGGGAATCAGCCCCAGCATTTT,CASSFQGNQPQHF
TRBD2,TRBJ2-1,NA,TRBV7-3,TGTGCCAGCAGCGCCCAACTAGCGGGAGCTTTTGGTGAGCAGTTCTTC,CASSAQLAGAFGEQFF
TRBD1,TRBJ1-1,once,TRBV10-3,TGTGCCATCAGCTCGAGCTCCGGGACAGGGTCTGAAGCTTTCTTT,CAISSSSGTGSEAFF
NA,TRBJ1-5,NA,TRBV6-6,TGTGCCAGCAGTTACCCCACGGAGCCCCAGCATTTT,CASSYPTEPQHF
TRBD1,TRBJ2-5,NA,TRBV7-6,TGTGCCAGCAGTAGGACAGGGGAGCAGGAGACCCAGTACTTC,CASSRTGEQETQYF
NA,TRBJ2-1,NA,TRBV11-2,TGTGCCCTGGGGCCCCCTTCTGAGCAGTTCTTC,CALGPPSEQFF
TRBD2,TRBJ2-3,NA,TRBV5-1,TGCGCCAGCATGAGTAGCGGGATATCAGATACGCAGTATTTT,CASMSSGISDTQYF
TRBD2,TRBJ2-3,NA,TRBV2,TGTGCCAGCAGTAGGTTGGTAGCGGGAGATACGCAGTATTTT,CASSRLVAGDTQYF
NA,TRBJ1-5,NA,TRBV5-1,TGCGCCAGCAGCAAGGGGGGGGATGAACAGCCCCAGCATTTT,CASSKGGDEQPQHF
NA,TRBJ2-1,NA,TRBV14,TGTGCCAGCAGAACTAGTAGCTACAATGAGCAGTTCTTC,CASRTSSYNEQFF
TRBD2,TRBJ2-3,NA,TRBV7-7,TGTGCTAGCAGCTCGGGACTAGCGGGAGGGGATACGCAGTATTTT,CASSSGLAGGDTQYF
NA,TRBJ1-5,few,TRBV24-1,TGTGCCACCCCCAACGGGTCAGGGCGAGACAATCAGCCCCAGCATTTT,CATPNGSGRDNQPQHF
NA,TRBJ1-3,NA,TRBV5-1,TGCGCCAGCAGCTTGGGAAGCTCTGGTGGAAACACCATATATTTT,CASSLGSSGGNTIYF
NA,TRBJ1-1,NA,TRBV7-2,TGTGCCAGCAGCTTAAACAGGAATCGGAACACTGAAGCTTTCTTT,CASSLNRNRNTEAFF
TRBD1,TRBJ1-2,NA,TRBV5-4,TGTGCCAGCAGTCCCGACAGGGCTGGCTACACCTTC,CASSPDRAGYTF
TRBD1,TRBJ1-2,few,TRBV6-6,TGTGCCAGCAGTCCATCCGACAGGGCCTATGGCTACACCTTC,CASSPSDRAYGYTF
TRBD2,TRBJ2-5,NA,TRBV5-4,TGTGCCAGCAGCTCCGGACTAGCGGGAGTCCTAGAGACCCAGTACTTC,CASSSGLAGVLETQYF
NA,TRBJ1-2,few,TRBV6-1,TGTGCCAGCAGTGAATCCCCGGGTATCTATGGCTACACCTTC,CASSESPGIYGYTF
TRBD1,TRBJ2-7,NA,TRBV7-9,TGTGCCAGCAGCCCCCAGACAGGGGACCCCTACGAGCAGTACTTC,CASSPQTGDPYEQYF
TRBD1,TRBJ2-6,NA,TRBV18,TGTGCCAGCTCACCACCGGGACAGGCGCTCTCTGGGGCCAACGTCCTGACTTTC,CASSPPGQALSGANVLTF
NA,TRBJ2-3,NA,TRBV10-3,TGTGCCATCAGGATAGCTATCACAGATACGCAGTATTTT,CAIRIAITDTQYF
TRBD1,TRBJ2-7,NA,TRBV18,TGTGCCAGCTCGCGGGACAGGAGCTCCTACGAGCAGTACTTC,CASSRDRSSYEQYF
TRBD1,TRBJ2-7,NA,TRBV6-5,TGTGCCAGCATACGACAGGGGGGAAGAAACTACGAGCAGTACTTC,CASIRQGGRNYEQYF
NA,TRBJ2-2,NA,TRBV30,TGTGCCTGGAGGCAAGTCGGGAGACCGGTCGGGGAGCTGTTTTTT,CAWRQVGRPVGELFF
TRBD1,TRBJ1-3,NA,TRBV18,TGTGCCAGCTCCCCGACGACAGGGAACGGAAACACCATATATTTT,CASSPTTGNGNTIYF
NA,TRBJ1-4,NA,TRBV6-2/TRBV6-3,TGTGCCAGCAGCCACGAAGCTAGTGGTGAAAAACTGTTTTTT,CASSHEASGEKLFF